Reported below is one T cell receptor beta chain. Its antigen is undetermined. CDR3 length equals 12 residues. Trimming removed 5 bases from V and 10 bases from J; junction bases left unmatched: 7. From germline, CDR1 is SQVTM and CDR2 ANQGSEA. This sample is drawn from a study of cytomegalovirus exposure and HLA in healthy donors. The study, taken as a whole, reports: TCR beta sequences reportedly predicted the HLA-A and HLA-B alleles of most subjects accurately. As a later analysis revealed, most CMV-associated TCR beta chains appeared HLA-restricted.

The PCR had 60 Vbeta and 13 Jbeta primers. The data were produced by immunoSEQ multiplex PCR, yet TCRdb's version contains in-frame clones alone and is incomplete. The sample lists approximately 150,000 clones, 68% occurring once. The sequenced sample consisted of PBMCs. This chain links TRBV29-1 with TRBJ1-2, with 10 bases matching TRBD1. The sequence was collected from a man aged 45-65 years in good health and CMV-seronegative. CDR3 DNA sequence: TGCAGCGTTCCTCTTGGGACAGGGGTCTACACCTTC. Translating it yields CSVPLGTGVYTF. The whole variable domain, remainder taken from reference TRBV29-1 and TRBJ1-2, is SAVISQKPSRDICQRGTSLTIQCQVDSQVTMMFWYRQQPGQSLTLIATANQGSEATYESGFVIDKFPISRPNLTFSTLTVSNMSPEDSSIYLCSVPLGTGVYTFGSGTRLTVV.